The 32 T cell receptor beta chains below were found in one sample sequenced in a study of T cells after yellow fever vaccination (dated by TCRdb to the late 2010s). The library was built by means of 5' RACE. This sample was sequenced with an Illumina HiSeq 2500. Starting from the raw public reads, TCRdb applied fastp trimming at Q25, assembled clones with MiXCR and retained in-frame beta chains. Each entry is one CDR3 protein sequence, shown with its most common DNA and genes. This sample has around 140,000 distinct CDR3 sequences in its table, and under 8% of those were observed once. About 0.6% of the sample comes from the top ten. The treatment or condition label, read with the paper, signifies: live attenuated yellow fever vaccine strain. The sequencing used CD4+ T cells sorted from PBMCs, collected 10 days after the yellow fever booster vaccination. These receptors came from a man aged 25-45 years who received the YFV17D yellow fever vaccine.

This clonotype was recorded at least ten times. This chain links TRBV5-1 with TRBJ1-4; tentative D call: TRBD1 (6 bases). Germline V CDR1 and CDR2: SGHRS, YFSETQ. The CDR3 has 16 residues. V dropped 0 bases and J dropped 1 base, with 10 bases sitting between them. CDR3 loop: CASSLAARGTNEKLFF. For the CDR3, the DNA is TGCGCCAGCAGCTTGGCCGCCAGGGGAACTAATGAAAAACTGTTTTTT.

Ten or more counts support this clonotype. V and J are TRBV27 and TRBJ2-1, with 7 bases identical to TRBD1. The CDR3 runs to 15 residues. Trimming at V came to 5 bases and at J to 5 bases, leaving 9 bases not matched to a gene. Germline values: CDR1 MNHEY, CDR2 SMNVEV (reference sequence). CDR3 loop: CASSKTGQLHNEQFF. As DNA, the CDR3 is TGTGCCAGCAGTAAAACGGGACAGCTGCACAATGAGCAGTTCTTC.

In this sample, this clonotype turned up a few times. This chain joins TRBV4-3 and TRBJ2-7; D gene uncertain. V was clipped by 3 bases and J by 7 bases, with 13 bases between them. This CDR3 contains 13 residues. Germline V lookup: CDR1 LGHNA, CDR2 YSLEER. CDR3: CASSQSWTEEQYF. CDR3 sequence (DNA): TGCGCCAGCAGCCAGAGTTGGACCGAGGAGCAGTACTTC.

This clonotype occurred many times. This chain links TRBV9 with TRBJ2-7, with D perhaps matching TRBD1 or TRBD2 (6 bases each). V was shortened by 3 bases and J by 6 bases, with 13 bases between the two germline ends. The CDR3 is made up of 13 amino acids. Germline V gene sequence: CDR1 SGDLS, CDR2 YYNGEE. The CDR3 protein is CASSAGGPREQYF. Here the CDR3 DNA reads TGTGCCAGCAGCGCTGGGGGGCCGCGCGAGCAGTACTTC.

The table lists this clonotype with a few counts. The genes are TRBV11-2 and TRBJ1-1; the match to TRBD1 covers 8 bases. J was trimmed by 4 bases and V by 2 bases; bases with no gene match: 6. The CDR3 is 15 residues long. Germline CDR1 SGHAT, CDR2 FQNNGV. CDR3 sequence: CASSLTGGGGTEAFF. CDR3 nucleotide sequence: TGTGCCAGCAGCTTAACAGGGGGAGGGGGCACTGAAGCTTTCTTT. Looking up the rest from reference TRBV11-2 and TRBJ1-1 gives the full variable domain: EAGVAQSPRYKIIEKRQSVAFWCNPISGHATLYWYQQILGQGPKLLIQFQNNGVVDDSQLPKDRFSAERLKGVDSTLKIQPAKLEDSAVYLCASSLTGGGGTEAFFGQGTRLTVV.

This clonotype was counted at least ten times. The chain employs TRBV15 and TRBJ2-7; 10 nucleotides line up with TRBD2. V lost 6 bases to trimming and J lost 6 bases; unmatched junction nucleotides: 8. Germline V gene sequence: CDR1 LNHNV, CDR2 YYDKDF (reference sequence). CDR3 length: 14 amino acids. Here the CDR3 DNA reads TGTGCCACCAGTGAGAGCGGGAGGGCCTGCGAGCAGTACTTC. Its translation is CATSESGRACEQYF.

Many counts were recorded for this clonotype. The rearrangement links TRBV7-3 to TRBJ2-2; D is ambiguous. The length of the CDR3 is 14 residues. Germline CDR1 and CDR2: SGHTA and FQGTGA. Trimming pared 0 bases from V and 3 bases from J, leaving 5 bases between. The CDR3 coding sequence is TGTGCCAGCAGCTTAACCTGGGACACCGGGGAGCTGTTTTTT. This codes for CASSLTWDTGELFF. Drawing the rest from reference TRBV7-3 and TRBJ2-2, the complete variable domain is GAGVSQTPSNKVTEKGKYVELRCDPISGHTALYWYRQSLGQGPEFLIYFQGTGAADDSGLPNDRFFAVRPEGSVSTLKIQRTERGDSAVYLCASSLTWDTGELFFGEGSRLTVL.

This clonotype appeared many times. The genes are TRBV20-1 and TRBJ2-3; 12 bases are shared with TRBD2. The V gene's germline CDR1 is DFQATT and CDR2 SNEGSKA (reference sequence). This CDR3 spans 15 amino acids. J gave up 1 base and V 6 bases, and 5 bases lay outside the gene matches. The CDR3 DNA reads TGCAGTGCAAAGACTAGCGGGAGTCGCACAGATACGCAGTATTTT. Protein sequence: CSAKTSGSRTDTQYF.

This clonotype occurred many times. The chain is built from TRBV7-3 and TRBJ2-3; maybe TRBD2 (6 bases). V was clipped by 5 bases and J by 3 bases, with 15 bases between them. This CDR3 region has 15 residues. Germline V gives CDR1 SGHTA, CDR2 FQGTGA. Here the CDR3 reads CASSPDALATDTQYF. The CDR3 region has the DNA TGTGCCAGCAGCCCTGATGCCCTAGCGACAGATACGCAGTATTTT.

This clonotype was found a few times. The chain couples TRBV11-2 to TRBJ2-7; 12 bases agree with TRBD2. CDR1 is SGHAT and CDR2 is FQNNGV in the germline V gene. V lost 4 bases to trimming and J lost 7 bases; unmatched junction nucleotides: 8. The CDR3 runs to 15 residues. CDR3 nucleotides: TGTGCCAGCAGCTCCAGACTAGCGGGAGTGGGAGAGCAGTACTTC. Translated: CASSSRLAGVGEQYF.

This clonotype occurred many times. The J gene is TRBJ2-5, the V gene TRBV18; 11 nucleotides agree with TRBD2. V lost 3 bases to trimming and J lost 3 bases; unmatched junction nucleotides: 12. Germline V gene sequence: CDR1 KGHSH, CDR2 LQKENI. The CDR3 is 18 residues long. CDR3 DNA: TGTGCCAGCTCACCGAATCCGCTGCTGGGACTAGCGGAAGAGACCCAGTACTTC. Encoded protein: CASSPNPLLGLAEETQYF.

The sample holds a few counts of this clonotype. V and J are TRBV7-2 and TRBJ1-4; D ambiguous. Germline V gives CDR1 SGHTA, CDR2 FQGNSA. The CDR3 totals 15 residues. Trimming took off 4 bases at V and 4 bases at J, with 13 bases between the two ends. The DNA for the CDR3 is TGTGCCAGCAGCTCCCTGGGAGGGATTAATGAAAAACTGTTTTTT. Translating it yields CASSSLGGINEKLFF.

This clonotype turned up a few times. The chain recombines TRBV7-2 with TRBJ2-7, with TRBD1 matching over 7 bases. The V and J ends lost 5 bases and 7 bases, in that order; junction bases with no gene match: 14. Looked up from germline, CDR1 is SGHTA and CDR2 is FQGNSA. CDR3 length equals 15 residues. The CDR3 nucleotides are TGTGCCAGCAGCCCGCGGACAGGCGGGTCGGTGGAGCAGTACTTC. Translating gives CASSPRTGGSVEQYF.

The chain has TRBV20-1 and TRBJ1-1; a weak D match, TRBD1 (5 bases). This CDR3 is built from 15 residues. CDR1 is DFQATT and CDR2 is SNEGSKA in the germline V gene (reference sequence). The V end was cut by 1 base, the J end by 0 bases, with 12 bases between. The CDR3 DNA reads TGCAGTGCTAGAGTTCCGGGACGAATGAACACTGAAGCTTTCTTT. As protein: CSARVPGRMNTEAFF.

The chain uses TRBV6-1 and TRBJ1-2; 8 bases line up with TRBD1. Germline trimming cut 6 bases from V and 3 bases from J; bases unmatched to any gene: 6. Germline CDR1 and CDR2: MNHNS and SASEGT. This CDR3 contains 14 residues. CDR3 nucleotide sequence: TGTGCCAGCAGGCCCGGGACAGGCCACTATGGCTACACCTTC. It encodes CASRPGTGHYGYTF.

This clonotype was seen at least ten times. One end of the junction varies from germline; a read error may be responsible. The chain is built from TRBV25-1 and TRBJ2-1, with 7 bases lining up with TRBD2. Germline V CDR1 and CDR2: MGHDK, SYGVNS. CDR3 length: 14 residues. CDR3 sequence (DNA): TGTGCCAGCACTGAAGGGAGGGGTTACAATGAGCAGTTCTTC. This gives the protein CASTEGRGYNEQFF.

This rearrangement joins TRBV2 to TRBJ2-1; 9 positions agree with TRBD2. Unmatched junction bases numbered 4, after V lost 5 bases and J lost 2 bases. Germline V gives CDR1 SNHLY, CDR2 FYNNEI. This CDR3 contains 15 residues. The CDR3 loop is CASSQRGGAYNEQFF. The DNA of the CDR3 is TGTGCCAGCAGTCAGCGCGGGGGGGCCTACAATGAGCAGTTCTTC.

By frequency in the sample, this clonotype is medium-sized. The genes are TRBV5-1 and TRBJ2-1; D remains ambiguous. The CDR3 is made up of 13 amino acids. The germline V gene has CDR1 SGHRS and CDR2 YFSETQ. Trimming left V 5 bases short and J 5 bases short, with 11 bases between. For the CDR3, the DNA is TGCGCCAGCAGGCCACAGACCGACAATGAGCAGTTCTTC. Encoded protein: CASRPQTDNEQFF.

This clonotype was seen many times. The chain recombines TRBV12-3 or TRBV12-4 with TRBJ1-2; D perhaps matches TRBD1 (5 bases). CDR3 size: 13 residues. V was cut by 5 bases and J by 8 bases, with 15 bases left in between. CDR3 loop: CASSSSGHSGYTF. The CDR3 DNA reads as TGTGCCAGCAGTAGTTCAGGGCACAGCGGCTACACCTTC.

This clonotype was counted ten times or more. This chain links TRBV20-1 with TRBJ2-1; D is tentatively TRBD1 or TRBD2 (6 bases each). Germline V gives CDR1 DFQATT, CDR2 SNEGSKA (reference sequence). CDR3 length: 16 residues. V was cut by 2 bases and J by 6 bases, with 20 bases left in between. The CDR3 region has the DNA TGCAGTGCTAGAAGGTCGCCCGCGGGACAAGCCAATGAGCAGTTCTTC. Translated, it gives CSARRSPAGQANEQFF.

CDR3 amino acids: CASSTDPTYEQYF. In DNA, the CDR3 is TGTGCCAGTAGTACCGATCCTACCTACGAGCAGTACTTC. The chain carries TRBV19 and TRBJ2-7; D ambiguous. Trimming took off 4 bases at V and 2 bases at J, with 9 bases between the two ends. Germline V gene data show CDR1 as LNHDA and CDR2 as SQIVND (reference sequence). This CDR3 spans 13 amino acids.

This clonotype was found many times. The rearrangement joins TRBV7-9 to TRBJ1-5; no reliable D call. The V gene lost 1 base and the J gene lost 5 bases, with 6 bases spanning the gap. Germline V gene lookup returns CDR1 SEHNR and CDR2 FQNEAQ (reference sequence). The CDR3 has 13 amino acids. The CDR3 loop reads CASSLGSDQPQHF. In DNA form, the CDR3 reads TGTGCCAGCAGCTTAGGCTCAGATCAGCCCCAGCATTTT.

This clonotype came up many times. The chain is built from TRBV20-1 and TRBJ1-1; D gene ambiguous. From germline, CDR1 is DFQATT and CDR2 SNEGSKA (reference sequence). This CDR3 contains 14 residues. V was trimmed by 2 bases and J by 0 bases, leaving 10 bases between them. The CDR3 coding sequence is TGCAGTGCTAGATTCGGAGGTCTGAACACTGAAGCTTTCTTT. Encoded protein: CSARFGGLNTEAFF.

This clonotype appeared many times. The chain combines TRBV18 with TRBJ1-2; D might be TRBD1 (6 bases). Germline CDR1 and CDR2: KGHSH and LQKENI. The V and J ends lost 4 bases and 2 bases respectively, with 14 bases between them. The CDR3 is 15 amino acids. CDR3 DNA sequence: TGTGCCAGCTCACGAGGGGACATCAGCAACTATGGCTACACCTTC. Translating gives CASSRGDISNYGYTF. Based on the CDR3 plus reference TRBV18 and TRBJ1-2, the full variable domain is NAGVMQNPRHLVRRRGQEARLRCSPMKGHSHVYWYRQLPEEGLKFMVYLQKENIIDESGMPKERFSAEFPKEGPSILRIQQVVRGDSAAYFCASSRGDISNYGYTFGSGTRLTVV.

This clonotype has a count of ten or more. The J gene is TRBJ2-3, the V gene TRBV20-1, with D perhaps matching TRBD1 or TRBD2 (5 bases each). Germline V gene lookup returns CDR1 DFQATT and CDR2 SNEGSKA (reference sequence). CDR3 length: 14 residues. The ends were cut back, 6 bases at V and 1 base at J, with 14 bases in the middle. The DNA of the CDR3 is TGCAGTGCCCCCGTGGGGGTGGGCACAGATACGCAGTATTTT. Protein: CSAPVGVGTDTQYF.

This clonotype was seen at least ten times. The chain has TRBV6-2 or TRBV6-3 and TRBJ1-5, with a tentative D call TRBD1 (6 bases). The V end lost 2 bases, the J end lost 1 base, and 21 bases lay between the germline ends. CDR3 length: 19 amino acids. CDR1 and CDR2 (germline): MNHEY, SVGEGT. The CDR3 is CASSYGTFTGPYSNQPQHF. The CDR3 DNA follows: TGTGCCAGCAGTTACGGGACATTTACGGGTCCTTACAGCAATCAGCCCCAGCATTTT.

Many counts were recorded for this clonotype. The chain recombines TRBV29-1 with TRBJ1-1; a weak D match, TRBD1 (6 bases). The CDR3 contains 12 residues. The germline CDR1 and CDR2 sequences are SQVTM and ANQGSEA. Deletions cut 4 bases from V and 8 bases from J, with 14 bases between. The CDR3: CSVAGRGREAFF. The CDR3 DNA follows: TGCAGCGTTGCGGGCAGGGGACGAGAAGCTTTCTTT.

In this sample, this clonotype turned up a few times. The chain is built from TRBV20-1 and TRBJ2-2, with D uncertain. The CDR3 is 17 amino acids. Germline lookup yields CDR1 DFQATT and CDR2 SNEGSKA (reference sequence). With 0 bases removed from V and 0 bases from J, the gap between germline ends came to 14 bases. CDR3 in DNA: TGCAGTGCTAGAGACCTCTCTACGGCGCCGAACACCGGGGAGCTGTTTTTT. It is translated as CSARDLSTAPNTGELFF.

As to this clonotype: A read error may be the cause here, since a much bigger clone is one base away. CDR3 protein: CSPRDTGLGPPF. The CDR3 DNA follows: TGCAGTCCTAGAGATACCGGCCTGGGTCCTCCTTTT. The chain uses TRBV20-1 and TRBJ1-1, with D unclear. There are 12 residues in the CDR3. The germline V gene has CDR1 DFQATT and CDR2 SNEGSKA (reference sequence).

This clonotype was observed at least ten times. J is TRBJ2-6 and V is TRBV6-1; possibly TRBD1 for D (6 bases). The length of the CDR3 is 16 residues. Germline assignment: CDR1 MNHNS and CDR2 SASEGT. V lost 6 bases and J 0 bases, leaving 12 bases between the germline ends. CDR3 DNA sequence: TGTGCCAGCAGCCGTACAGGGTCCTCTGGGGCCAACGTCCTGACTTTC. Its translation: CASSRTGSSGANVLTF.

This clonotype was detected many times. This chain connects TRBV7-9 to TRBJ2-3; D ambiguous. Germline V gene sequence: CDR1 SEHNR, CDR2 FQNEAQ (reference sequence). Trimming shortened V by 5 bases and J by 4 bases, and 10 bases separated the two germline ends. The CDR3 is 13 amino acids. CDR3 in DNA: TGTGCCAGCAGCCCGAAGGGTCCAGATACGCAGTATTTT. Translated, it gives CASSPKGPDTQYF.

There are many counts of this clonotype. CDR3 region: CASSTQRGAGELFF. The CDR3 DNA reads TGTGCCAGCAGCACCCAACGGGGGGCCGGGGAGCTGTTTTTT. The chain has TRBV11-3 and TRBJ2-2, with 7 nucleotides matching TRBD2. Per the germline V gene, CDR1 is SGHNT and CDR2 is YENEEA. CDR3 length: 14 residues. The V segment lost 5 bases and the J segment 6 bases; nucleotides outside the gene matches: 6.